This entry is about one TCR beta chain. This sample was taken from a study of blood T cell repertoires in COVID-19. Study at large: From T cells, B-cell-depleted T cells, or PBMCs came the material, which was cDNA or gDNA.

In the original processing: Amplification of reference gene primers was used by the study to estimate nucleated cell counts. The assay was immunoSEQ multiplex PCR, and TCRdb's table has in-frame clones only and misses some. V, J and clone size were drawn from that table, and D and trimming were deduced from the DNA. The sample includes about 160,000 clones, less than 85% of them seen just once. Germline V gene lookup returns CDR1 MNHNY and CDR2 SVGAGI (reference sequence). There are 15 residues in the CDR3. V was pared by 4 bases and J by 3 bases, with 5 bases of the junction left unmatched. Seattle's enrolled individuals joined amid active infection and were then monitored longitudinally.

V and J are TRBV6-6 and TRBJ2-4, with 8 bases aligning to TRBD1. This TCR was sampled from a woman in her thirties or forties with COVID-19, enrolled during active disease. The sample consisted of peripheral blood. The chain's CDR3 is CASSFPTGDKNIQYF. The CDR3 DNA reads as TGTGCCAGCAGTTTCCCGACAGGGGACAAAAACATTCAGTACTTC.